The rows below give T cell receptor beta chains drawn from one sample of a study of blood T cell repertoires in COVID-19. Some clones are missing from TCRdb's copy, which holds only in-frame ones; the method was immunoSEQ multiplex PCR. This sample carries 60,000 to 75,000 clones, around 88% of them seen once, and the ten largest clones take approximately 19%. The sample was peripheral blood. These receptors were obtained from a woman aged 80 or over with acute or convalescent COVID-19. Both conserved end residues are part of each CDR3. Each record gives: D gene, J gene, clone size, V gene, CDR3 DNA, CDR3 protein. The D gene is left open where the match is weak. The listing skips clone size in some rows; elsewhere it reads once, few, many or a size class.

.,TRBJ1-4,.,TRBV5-1,TGCGCCAGCAGCTTGGTACTGGGGGCCTCTAATGAAAAACTGTTTTTT,CASSLVLGASNEKLFF
.,TRBJ2-2,.,TRBV7-2,TGTGCCAGCAGCTTCGGAAGGGGAAACACCGGGGAGCTGTTTTTT,CASSFGRGNTGELFF
.,TRBJ2-5,.,TRBV5-1,TGCGCCAGCAGCTTGGGGGTCGGGGAGACCCAGTACTTC,CASSLGVGETQYF
.,TRBJ2-3,.,TRBV5-1,TGCGCCAGCAGTTCGGACAGCCCTGGCACAGATACGCAGTATTTT,CASSSDSPGTDTQYF
TRBD1,TRBJ1-5,.,TRBV19,TGTGCCAGCAGGACGACAGGGGGCGCATACGCCCCTAATCAGCCCCAGCATTTT,CASRTTGGAYAPNQPQHF
.,TRBJ1-5,.,TRBV5-1,TGCGCCAGCAGCGTAAACAGGGAGCAGCCCCAGCATTTT,CASSVNREQPQHF
TRBD1,TRBJ2-7,once,TRBV4-1,TGCGCCAGCAGCCAGACGGACAGGCTCTACGAGCAGTACTTC,CASSQTDRLYEQYF
.,TRBJ1-2,.,TRBV21-1,TGTGCCAGCAGCAATCAGGGGCGCCCTACCTATGGCTACACCTTC,CASSNQGRPTYGYTF
.,TRBJ2-2,.,TRBV3-1/TRBV3-2,TGTGCCAGCACAGGGGGACTGAACACCGGGGAGCTGTTTTTT,CASTGGLNTGELFF
.,TRBJ1-2,.,TRBV19,TGTGCCAGTAGTATCCCAACCGGGAGAACTAACTATGGCTACACCTTC,CASSIPTGRTNYGYTF
TRBD1,TRBJ2-2,.,TRBV29-1,TGCAGCGTTGGCGCAGGGGGCTACACCGGGGAGCTGTTTTTT,CSVGAGGYTGELFF
TRBD1,TRBJ1-6,.,TRBV6-5,TGTGCCAGCAGCCTTGACAGGGGCAACAATTCACCCCTCCACTTT,CASSLDRGNNSPLHF
.,TRBJ2-2,.,TRBV7-9,TGTGCCAGCCTTAGGGGCAGCACCGGGGAGCTGTTTTTT,CASLRGSTGELFF